The 29 T cell receptor beta chains below were found in one sample sequenced in a study of beta chain features in type 1 diabetes (dated by TCRdb to the late 2010s). Libraries were made using the immunoSEQ multiplex PCR assay. The entire amount of isolated RNA was reverse transcribed using the High Capacity cDNA Reverse Transcription Kit, so the sequenced TCRB transcripts were expressed ones. This is the immuneACCESS table as TCRdb keeps it, with only in-frame sequences that have V and J called. A part of the clones is gone; compared with another copy, unresolved V genes explain less than half, and the rest is unexplained. The sample includes roughly 610,000 clones, with 15% to 19% observed a single time. Clones ranked in the top ten supply around 0.1% of the sample. The sample comprised naive CD4+ T cells from blood. The sample's cell subset or site label, decoded: true naive CD4+ T cells. The receptors shown here come from a man aged 18 to 35 in good health.

This clone has only a few counts. V and J are TRBV5-4 and TRBJ2-7; TRBD1 aligns across 7 bases. CDR1 and CDR2 from the germline V gene are SGHNT and YYREEE (reference sequence). CDR3 length: 15 amino acids. Trimming cost V 0 bases and J 5 bases; bases outside gene matches: 8. For the CDR3, the DNA is TGTGCCAGCAGCTTGGCCAAGGGGGCGAATGACGAGCAGTACTTC. Translation: CASSLAKGANDEQYF.

V usage is TRBV9 and J usage is TRBJ1-1; 9 bases are shared with TRBD1. The CDR3 spans 12 residues. Germline V gene sequence: CDR1 SGDLS, CDR2 YYNGEE. The junction had 6 bases not matched to a gene; V was cut back by 5 bases and J by 10 bases. The CDR3 region has the DNA TGTGCCAGCAGGGGACAGGGTCGAAGAGCTTTCTTT. It codes for CASRGQGRRAFF. Full variable domain (remainder filled in from reference TRBV9 and TRBJ1-1): DSGVTQTPKHLITATGQRVTLRCSPRSGDLSVYWYQQSLDQGLQFLIQYYNGEERAKGNILERFSAQQFPDLHSELNLSSLELGDSALYFCASRGQGRRAFFGQGTRLTVV.

On this clone: Other nucleotide sequences from this sample produce the same CDR3. The chain has TRBV15 and TRBJ1-2; D call uncertain. Germline V gene data show CDR1 as LNHNV and CDR2 as YYDKDF (reference sequence). The V end lost 0 bases, the J end lost 2 bases, and 4 bases lay between the germline ends. The CDR3 has 13 amino acids. CDR3: CATSRDPNYGYTF. CDR3 coding DNA: TGTGCCACCAGCAGAGACCCAAACTATGGCTACACCTTC. The variable domain in full, completed from reference TRBV15 and TRBJ1-2, reads DAMVIQNPRYQVTQFGKPVTLSCSQTLNHNVMYWYQQKSSQAPKLLFHYYDKDFNNEADTPDNFQSRRPNTSFCFLDIRSPGLGDTAMYLCATSRDPNYGYTFGSGTRLTVV.

J is TRBJ1-5 and V is TRBV11-2, with D unclear. Trimming took 3 bases from V and 5 from J, leaving 8 bases between them. CDR3 length: 13 amino acids. Germline CDR1 and CDR2: SGHAT and FQNNGV. As DNA, the CDR3 is TGTGCCAGCAGCTTCTCGGAGGATCAGCCCCAGCATTTT. Its translation is CASSFSEDQPQHF.

The chain couples TRBV5-4 to TRBJ2-1, with TRBD1 matching over 8 bases. Germline trimming cut 2 bases from V and 2 bases from J; bases unmatched to any gene: 3. The germline V gene has CDR1 SGHNT and CDR2 YYREEE (reference sequence). The CDR3 totals 15 residues. Here the CDR3 reads CASSLGTGPYNEQFF. The CDR3 DNA reads as TGTGCCAGCAGCTTAGGGACAGGACCCTACAATGAGCAGTTCTTC.

This clone was seen a handful of times. The rearrangement joins TRBV6-6 to TRBJ1-1, with TRBD1 matching 7 bases. CDR1 is MNHNY and CDR2 is SVGAGI in the germline V gene (reference sequence). This CDR3 comprises 15 residues. V lost 5 bases to trimming and J lost 1 base; unmatched junction nucleotides: 7. The CDR3 bases are TGTGCCAGCAGTCAAATACGACAGGGGAACACTGAAGCTTTCTTT. Translating it yields CASSQIRQGNTEAFF.

A few counts support this clone. Other DNA sequences from this sample encode an identical CDR3 as well. The CDR3 is CASSLATNTEAFF. The CDR3, as DNA: TGTGCCAGCAGCTTGGCAACTAACACTGAAGCTTTCTTT. The gene calls are TRBV5-4 and TRBJ1-1; D is undetermined. This CDR3 contains 13 residues. CDR1 and CDR2 (germline): SGHNT, YYREEE (reference sequence). V was shortened by 0 bases and J by 2 bases, with 5 bases between the two germline ends.

J is TRBJ2-3 and V is TRBV5-1; the D is unclear. Trimming took 1 base from V and 0 from J, leaving 12 bases between them. CDR3 length: 16 residues. Germline V CDR1 and CDR2: SGHRS, YFSETQ. In DNA form, the CDR3 reads TGCGCCAGCAGCTTGATGAGAGCGTCTAGCACAGATACGCAGTATTTT. Its protein product is CASSLMRASSTDTQYF.

This chain joins TRBV30 and TRBJ1-2; TRBD1 might be the D (6 bases). Germline-derived CDR1 and CDR2 are GTSNPN and SVGIG (reference sequence). With 1 base removed from V and 8 bases from J, the gap between germline ends came to 11 bases. The CDR3 loop spans 12 amino acids. The CDR3: CAWSARGLGYTF. The CDR3 DNA sequence: TGTGCCTGGAGTGCCCGGGGGCTCGGCTACACCTTC.

This clone turned up a few times. This chain connects TRBV11-3 to TRBJ1-1, with D possibly being TRBD1 (5 bases). Trimming stripped 5 bases from V and 8 bases from J, with 15 bases between. The germline CDR1 and CDR2 sequences are SGHNT and YENEEA. The CDR3 runs 13 residues. The DNA for the CDR3 is TGTGCCAGCAGCCTCACGGGACTGGGCGAAGCTTTCTTT. This encodes CASSLTGLGEAFF. Combining the CDR3 with reference TRBV11-3 and TRBJ1-1 gives the whole variable domain EAGVVQSPRYKIIEKKQPVAFWCNPISGHNTLYWYLQNLGQGPELLIRYENEEAVDDSQLPKDRFSAERLKGVDSTLKIQPAELGDSAVYLCASSLTGLGEAFFGQGTRLTVV.

In regard to this clone: Other DNA sequences in the same sample also yield this CDR3. The chain couples TRBV7-3 to TRBJ2-3; D gene unclear. The V gene lost 7 bases and the J gene lost 0 bases, with 8 bases spanning the gap. This CDR3 contains 13 residues. Germline V lookup: CDR1 SGHTA, CDR2 FQGTGA. In DNA, the CDR3 is TGTGCCAGCACGAGGTCTAGCACAGATACGCAGTATTTT. It yields the protein CASTRSSTDTQYF.

This rearrangement joins TRBV6-1 to TRBJ1-1; D perhaps matches TRBD1 (5 bases). Between the trimmed V and J ends, which lost 8 bases and 7 bases, there was a span of 17 bases. This CDR3 region has 13 residues. CDR1 is MNHNS, CDR2 SASEGT, per germline. The CDR3 loop reads CASQQLQEIEAFF. The CDR3 nucleotides are TGTGCCAGCCAACAATTACAGGAGATTGAAGCTTTCTTT.

The chain recombines TRBV7-9 with TRBJ2-7, with TRBD2 as a possible D gene (6 bases). The length of the CDR3 is 15 residues. Trimming pared 5 bases from V and 0 bases from J, leaving 14 bases between. In germline, CDR1 is SEHNR, CDR2 FQNEAQ (reference sequence). The CDR3 DNA reads as TGTGCCAGCAGCCCGGGGACTTGGAGCTCCTACGAGCAGTACTTC. It encodes CASSPGTWSSYEQYF. The whole variable domain, remainder taken from reference TRBV7-9 and TRBJ2-7, is DTGVSQNPRHKITKRGQNVTFRCDPISEHNRLYWYRQTLGQGPEFLTYFQNEAQLEKSRLLSDRFSAERPKGSFSTLEIQRTEQGDSAMYLCASSPGTWSSYEQYFGPGTRLTVT.

This clone was seen more than once but under ten times. The genes are TRBV5-1 and TRBJ2-7, with 8 positions matching TRBD1. J gave up 6 bases and V 4 bases, and 3 bases lay outside the gene matches. Looked up from germline, CDR1 is SGHRS and CDR2 is YFSETQ. The CDR3 totals 12 residues. The chain's CDR3 is CASSVTGVEQYF. The CDR3 DNA sequence: TGCGCCAGCAGCGTGACAGGGGTCGAGCAGTACTTC.

The chain is built from TRBV27 and TRBJ2-3; D perhaps matches TRBD2 (5 bases). Per germline, CDR1 MNHEY and CDR2 SMNVEV (reference sequence). The V end lost 6 bases, the J end lost 9 bases, and 19 bases lay between the germline ends. The CDR3 length is 14 residues. The chain's CDR3 is CASSQDWLRGTQYF. The CDR3 nucleotides read TGTGCCAGCAGCCAAGACTGGCTCCGGGGAACGCAGTATTTT.

In this sample, this clone turned up a few times. V and J are TRBV5-4 and TRBJ1-3; D gene uncertain. Germline V lookup: CDR1 SGHNT, CDR2 YYREEE (reference sequence). This CDR3 has 16 amino acids. Trimming stripped 1 base from V and 0 bases from J, with 11 bases between. In nucleotides, the CDR3 is TGTGCCAGCAGCTTGAAGACTATAAACTCTGGAAACACCATATATTTT. As protein: CASSLKTINSGNTIYF.

This clone was counted only a few times. The chain employs TRBV7-8 and TRBJ1-3; D is unresolved. V was clipped by 5 bases and J by 4 bases, with 15 bases between them. Looked up from germline, CDR1 is SGHVS and CDR2 is FQNEAQ. The CDR3 is 15 amino acids. CDR3 bases: TGTGCCAGCAGCGGCTCCCGGGAGGCGGGAAACACCATATATTTT. It yields the protein CASSGSREAGNTIYF.

This chain joins TRBV27 and TRBJ2-5; 7 bases map to TRBD1. The CDR3 totals 15 residues. Germline lookup yields CDR1 MNHEY and CDR2 SMNVEV (reference sequence). Trimming took 5 bases from V and 5 from J; bases not matched to a gene: 11. CDR3 protein: CASSATGQMRETQYF. The CDR3 DNA reads TGTGCCAGCAGTGCTACGGGACAGATGCGGGAGACCCAGTACTTC.

The chain is built from TRBV4-2 and TRBJ2-7; 7 bases match TRBD1. Germline trimming cut 1 base from V and 1 base from J; bases unmatched to any gene: 4. The CDR3 spans 15 residues. CDR1 is LGHNA, CDR2 YNFKEQ, per germline. The CDR3 bases are TGTGCCAGCAGCCAAGCGACAGGGTGGTCCTACGAGCAGTACTTC. The encoded protein is CASSQATGWSYEQYF.

This clone showed up just a few times. This chain connects TRBV6-6 to TRBJ1-2, with 9 bases that match TRBD1. J was trimmed by 8 bases and V by 8 bases; bases with no gene match: 9. CDR1 is MNHNY and CDR2 is SVGAGI in the germline V gene (reference sequence). This CDR3 has 13 residues. The CDR3 nucleotides read TGTGCCAGCCGCATCACAGGGGGCGCGGGCTACACCTTC. Its protein product is CASRITGGAGYTF.

As regards this clone: Other DNA sequences of this sample code for an identical CDR3. The rearrangement joins TRBV6-5 to TRBJ2-3, with 11 bases fitting TRBD2. CDR1 is MNHEY, CDR2 SVGAGI, per germline. CDR3 length: 16 residues. With V trimmed by 0 bases and J by 3 bases, 2 bases remained unmatched. The CDR3 loop reads CASSYSRLAGTDTQYF. The DNA of the CDR3 is TGTGCCAGCAGTTACTCTCGACTAGCGGGAACAGATACGCAGTATTTT.

The sample holds a few counts of this clone. V and J are TRBV4-1 and TRBJ1-2, with D hard to call. Germline loops: CDR1 MGHRA, CDR2 YSYEKL. The length of the CDR3 is 18 residues. V dropped 4 bases and J dropped 4 bases, with 25 bases sitting between them. The CDR3 DNA reads as TGCGCCAGCAGCCGTCTGGCAGGCCTACGGGGTTGGGGCTATGGCTACACCTTC. Translated: CASSRLAGLRGWGYGYTF.

This clone was picked up a small number of times. CDR3 sequence (DNA): TGTGCCAGCACTTATGGGGGACCGACAGGGTGGACAGATACGCAGTATTTT. Amino acid sequence: CASTYGGPTGWTDTQYF. The rearrangement links TRBV27 to TRBJ2-3; TRBD1 matches 7 bases. The CDR3 has 17 amino acids. The germline CDR1 and CDR2 sequences are MNHEY and SMNVEV (reference sequence). J lost 3 bases, V lost 7 bases, and 16 bases had no gene match.

The V gene is TRBV9, the J gene TRBJ2-7; D could derive from TRBD1 or TRBD2 (5 bases each). The CDR3 loop spans 14 amino acids. Germline-derived CDR1 and CDR2 are SGDLS and YYNGEE. V gave up 4 bases and J gave up 3 bases, with 14 bases separating them. The CDR3 protein is CASSLTGTGYEQYF. CDR3 sequence (DNA): TGTGCCAGCAGCCTGACCGGGACCGGCTACGAGCAGTACTTC. Based on the CDR3 plus reference TRBV9 and TRBJ2-7, the full variable domain is DSGVTQTPKHLITATGQRVTLRCSPRSGDLSVYWYQQSLDQGLQFLIQYYNGEERAKGNILERFSAQQFPDLHSELNLSSLELGDSALYFCASSLTGTGYEQYFGPGTRLTVT.

This clone occurred a few times. The chain employs TRBV7-9 and TRBJ1-3; no reliable D call. V was pared by 1 base and J by 0 bases, with 4 bases between. This CDR3 spans 14 amino acids. CDR1 and CDR2 (germline): SEHNR, FQNEAQ (reference sequence). CDR3 protein: CASSLEISGNTIYF. The CDR3 nucleotides are TGTGCCAGCAGCTTAGAGATCTCTGGAAACACCATATATTTT. Using reference TRBV7-9 and TRBJ1-3 for the parts outside the CDR3, the full variable domain is DTGVSQNPRHKITKRGQNVTFRCDPISEHNRLYWYRQTLGQGPEFLTYFQNEAQLEKSRLLSDRFSAERPKGSFSTLEIQRTEQGDSAMYLCASSLEISGNTIYFGEGSWLTVV.

This clone showed up just a few times. The chain uses TRBV28 and TRBJ2-7; either TRBD1 or TRBD2 may supply D (5 bases each). The CDR3 sequence is 15 residues long. Trimming shortened V by 7 bases and J by 3 bases, and 19 bases separated the two germline ends. CDR1 is MDHEN, CDR2 SYDVKM, per germline. CDR3 region: CASTESGARNYEQYF. The CDR3 DNA sequence: TGTGCCAGCACCGAATCCGGGGCGAGAAACTACGAGCAGTACTTC.

The CDR3 bases are TGTGCCAGCAATAAACAGGGGGCGGAGGAAAAACTGTTTTTT. It codes for CASNKQGAEEKLFF. The chain recombines TRBV6-1 with TRBJ1-4; 9 bases are shared with TRBD1. With 7 bases clipped from V and 8 bases from J, the junction kept 8 bases outside the gene matches. Germline CDR1 is MNHNS and CDR2 is SASEGT. The CDR3 spans 14 residues.

This rearrangement joins TRBV9 to TRBJ1-4; TRBD1 agrees at 8 bases. Germline V gene sequence: CDR1 SGDLS, CDR2 YYNGEE. CDR3 length: 15 amino acids. Germline trimming cut 4 bases from V and 5 bases from J; bases unmatched to any gene: 7. CDR3 DNA: TGTGCCAGCAGCCCACAAGGACAGGGAAATGAAAAACTGTTTTTT. Its translation is CASSPQGQGNEKLFF. The full variable domain, its missing parts supplied by reference TRBV9 and TRBJ1-4, is DSGVTQTPKHLITATGQRVTLRCSPRSGDLSVYWYQQSLDQGLQFLIQYYNGEERAKGNILERFSAQQFPDLHSELNLSSLELGDSALYFCASSPQGQGNEKLFFGSGTQLSVL.

The gene calls are TRBV13 and TRBJ2-5; TRBD2 agrees at 8 bases. The last part of the DNA fits TRBJ2-7 better; the J call may be wrong. Germline CDR1 is PRHDT and CDR2 is FYEKMQ (reference sequence). The CDR3 is made up of 15 amino acids. The chain's CDR3 is CASSQTRGGPYEQYF. CDR3 nucleotide sequence: TGTGCCAGCAGCCAAACCCGCGGGGGGCCCTACGAGCAGTACTTC.